Shown below are 22 T cell receptor beta chains from a single sample sequenced in a study of T-cell memory formation after mild COVID-19. TCRdb fed the 5' RACE reads into MiXCR, producing one record per CDR3 protein. This sample has roughly 150,000 distinct CDR3 sequences, with over 10% found just once. Sequencing input: PBMCs or a T cell subset sorted from them (not recorded which). The receptors were sampled from a man aged 18 to 30 who had mild COVID-19 (a few samples of this study predate the infection). Cell type and time point are not known.

This clonotype was recorded once. The chain employs TRBV27 and TRBJ1-2; perhaps TRBD1 as D (6 bases). The CDR3 has 15 amino acids. The germline CDR1 and CDR2 sequences are MNHEY and SMNVEV (reference sequence). V lost 0 bases and J lost 2, with 10 bases in between. The CDR3 sequence is CASSLSATGNYGYTF. CDR3 nucleotides: TGTGCCAGCAGTTTATCGGCAACAGGGAACTATGGCTACACCTTC.

This clonotype was counted between two and nine times. Germline and junction disagree at one end, which may indicate a read error. The chain employs TRBV7-7 and TRBJ2-5; D is possibly TRBD2 (6 bases). Germline V CDR1 and CDR2: SSHAT, FNYEAQ (reference sequence). This CDR3 region has 14 residues. CDR3 DNA: TGTGCTAGCAGCTTAGGACGAGGAGGGGAGACCCAGTACTTC. As protein: CASSLGRGGETQYF.

This clonotype showed up just a few times. This rearrangement joins TRBV29-1 to TRBJ2-3; possibly TRBD1 or TRBD2 for D (5 bases each). This CDR3 comprises 11 residues. Trimming pared 6 bases from V and 6 bases from J, leaving 10 bases between. The V gene's germline CDR1 is SQVTM and CDR2 ANQGSEA. The CDR3 reads CSVGAMDTQYF. CDR3 in DNA: TGCAGCGTCGGGGCGATGGATACGCAGTATTTT.

This clonotype was seen more than once but under ten times. CDR3: CSARLRVADTEAFF. The CDR3 DNA is TGCAGTGCTAGACTCCGGGTGGCGGACACTGAAGCTTTCTTT. This chain links TRBV20-1 with TRBJ1-1; D is uncertain. CDR1 DFQATT and CDR2 SNEGSKA come from the germline V gene (reference sequence). Trimming stripped 2 bases from V and 3 bases from J, with 13 bases between. The CDR3 contains 14 residues.

This clonotype has only a few counts. The J gene is TRBJ1-1, the V gene TRBV9, with D possibly being TRBD1 (5 bases). V was cut by 10 bases and J by 3 bases, with 10 bases left in between. Per germline, CDR1 SGDLS and CDR2 YYNGEE. CDR3 length equals 11 residues. The CDR3 coding sequence is TGTGCCTCCCGGGGGGACACTGAAGCTTTCTTT. It is translated as CASRGDTEAFF.

The chain carries TRBV12-3 or TRBV12-4 and TRBJ2-7, with a tentative D call TRBD2 (6 bases). V lost 2 bases, J lost 3 bases, and 14 bases lay in between. The CDR3 consists of 15 residues. Here the CDR3 reads CASSLLAGQGYEQYF. The CDR3 nucleotides read TGTGCCAGCAGTTTATTGGCGGGGCAGGGCTACGAGCAGTACTTC.

The chain links TRBV5-6 to TRBJ1-6; D is ambiguous. CDR1 is SGHDT, CDR2 YYEEEE, per germline. The CDR3 is made up of 14 amino acids. The ends were cut back, 2 bases at V and 6 bases at J, with 9 bases in the middle. The CDR3 here is CASSLRGINSPLHF. As DNA, the CDR3 is TGTGCCAGCAGCTTACGAGGGATTAATTCACCCCTCCACTTT.

This clonotype showed up just a few times. The chain has TRBV12-3 or TRBV12-4 and TRBJ2-3; D tentatively fits TRBD1 or TRBD2 (5 bases each). Trimming took 0 bases from V and 3 from J, leaving 13 bases between them. This CDR3 region has 16 residues. CDR3 nucleotides: TGTGCCAGCAGTTTAGCGCAAGGGGAGTGGACAGATACGCAGTATTTT. This translates into CASSLAQGEWTDTQYF.

The chain couples TRBV11-2 to TRBJ2-5, with 8 bases fitting TRBD2. The CDR3 runs 14 residues. J was trimmed by 5 bases and V by 4 bases; bases with no gene match: 6. Germline V CDR1 and CDR2: SGHAT, FQNNGV. The CDR3 is CASSYGGAGETQYF. As DNA, the CDR3 is TGTGCCAGCAGCTACGGGGGGGCCGGGGAGACCCAGTACTTC.

The chain joins TRBV7-2 to TRBJ2-3; TRBD1 agrees at 7 bases. J lost 1 base, V lost 0 bases, and 13 bases had no gene match. Per germline, CDR1 SGHTA and CDR2 FQGNSA. The CDR3 length is 19 residues. CDR3 loop: CASSLALSPGGEGTDTQYF. The CDR3 DNA is TGTGCCAGCAGCTTAGCACTATCCCCAGGGGGAGAAGGCACAGATACGCAGTATTTT.

This clonotype was seen a few times. The CDR3 here is CASRFREGTDTQYF. CDR3 coding DNA: TGTGCCAGCAGATTCCGCGAGGGGACAGATACGCAGTATTTT. This chain uses TRBV5-5 with TRBJ2-3, with D perhaps TRBD1 or TRBD2 (5 bases each). The CDR3 runs to 14 residues. Germline loops: CDR1 SGHKS, CDR2 YYEKEE (reference sequence). Trimming took off 5 bases at V and 3 bases at J, with 13 bases between the two ends. The complete variable domain, with remaining parts taken from reference TRBV5-5 and TRBJ2-3, reads DAGVTQSPTHLIKTRGQQVTLRCSPISGHKSVSWYQQVLGQGPQFIFQYYEKEERGRGNFPDRFSARQFPNYSSELNVNALLLGDSALYLCASRFREGTDTQYFGPGTRLTVL.

The chain uses TRBV6-2 or TRBV6-3 and TRBJ2-5; 7 bases match TRBD1. The CDR3 is 15 residues long. In germline, CDR1 is MNHEY, CDR2 SVGEGT. V dropped 2 bases and J dropped 3; count of bases not matched to a gene: 6. This CDR3 is CASSYRRTGKETQYF. CDR3 sequence (DNA): TGTGCCAGCAGTTACCGACGGACAGGCAAAGAGACCCAGTACTTC.

This clonotype was counted between two and nine times. The CDR3, as DNA: TGTGCCAGCAGCAGAACGGGACACCAGAACACTGAAGCTTTCTTT. It is translated as CASSRTGHQNTEAFF. The chain combines TRBV9 with TRBJ1-1; TRBD1 might be the D (6 bases). V shed 4 bases and J shed 1 base, with 14 bases lying between them. CDR3 length equals 15 residues. From germline, CDR1 is SGDLS and CDR2 YYNGEE.

This clonotype has only a few counts. The CDR3 DNA reads as TGTGCCAGCAGATTGGGACGGAGAAACCTGAACACTGAAGCTTTCTTT. Its translation is CASRLGRRNLNTEAFF. This chain joins TRBV7-9 and TRBJ1-1, with D tentatively TRBD1 (5 bases). The CDR3 spans 16 residues. V was clipped by 6 bases and J by 0 bases, with 17 bases between them. Germline loops: CDR1 SEHNR, CDR2 FQNEAQ (reference sequence).

The V call is TRBV19, the J call TRBJ1-1, with D maybe TRBD1 (5 bases). The germline CDR1 and CDR2 sequences are LNHDA and SQIVND (reference sequence). V gave up 2 bases and J gave up 0 bases, with 7 bases separating them. The CDR3 consists of 14 residues. The CDR3 region is CASSILGLNTEAFF. The CDR3 DNA is TGTGCCAGTAGTATATTGGGGCTGAACACTGAAGCTTTCTTT.

The rearrangement uses TRBV2 and TRBJ1-1; D ambiguous. Germline V gives CDR1 SNHLY, CDR2 FYNNEI. The CDR3 totals 13 residues. V was clipped by 3 bases and J by 1 base, with 6 bases between them. CDR3 sequence (DNA): TGTGCCAGCAGTGACCAGACGAACACTGAAGCTTTCTTT. This translates into CASSDQTNTEAFF.

This clonotype was seen at least ten times. The chain uses TRBV5-1 and TRBJ1-6; D ambiguous. Germline V gene sequence: CDR1 SGHRS, CDR2 YFSETQ. The CDR3 covers 14 residues. Deletions cut 0 bases from V and 8 bases from J, with 9 bases between. CDR3 sequence (DNA): TGCGCCAGCAGCTTGGGGGTTTATGATTCACCCCTCCACTTT. This translates into CASSLGVYDSPLHF.

This rearrangement joins TRBV20-1 to TRBJ2-1, with TRBD2 matching over 12 bases. The CDR3 is made up of 15 amino acids. J was trimmed by 3 bases and V by 5 bases; bases with no gene match: 5. CDR1 and CDR2 from the germline V gene are DFQATT and SNEGSKA (reference sequence). In DNA form, the CDR3 reads TGCAGTGCTCGACTAGCGGGGGCTAACTACAATGAGCAGTTCTTC. Protein: CSARLAGANYNEQFF.

V is TRBV9 and J is TRBJ2-5, with 10 bases fitting TRBD2. V dropped 0 bases and J dropped 1; count of bases not matched to a gene: 3. CDR1 SGDLS and CDR2 YYNGEE come from the germline V gene. CDR3 length: 16 residues. CDR3 amino acids: CASSVAAGGIQETQYF. For the CDR3, the DNA is TGTGCCAGCAGCGTAGCAGCGGGGGGGATCCAAGAGACCCAGTACTTC.

This clonotype was recorded a few times. This chain links TRBV2 with TRBJ2-7; 10 bases agree with TRBD2. V gave up 6 bases and J gave up 5 bases; unmatched junction bases: 10. CDR1 and CDR2 from the germline V gene are SNHLY and FYNNEI. This CDR3 is built from 15 residues. The CDR3 nucleotides read TGTGCCAGCAGATGGGGGGCTAGCGGGGGCAACGAGCAGTACGTC. It translates to CASRWGASGGNEQYV.

This clonotype showed up just a few times. A much bigger clone sits one base away, suggesting this may be a read error. This chain connects TRBV20-1 to TRBJ2-3, with a weak D call TRBD2 (6 bases). V was trimmed by 6 bases and J by 5 bases, leaving 18 bases between them. CDR1 and CDR2 from the germline V gene are DFQATT and SNEGSKA (reference sequence). This CDR3 region has 14 residues. In nucleotides, the CDR3 is TGCAGTGCCCCCTCCTCTCGAGCGGGAGATACGCAGTATTTT. The encoded protein is CSAPSSRAGDTQYF.

This CDR3 reads CASSSRDRGQRGYTF. The CDR3 DNA sequence: TGTGCCAGCAGTTCCCGGGACAGGGGGCAACGTGGCTACACCTTC. This chain joins TRBV6-5 and TRBJ1-2; TRBD1 agrees at 12 bases. The CDR3 is 15 residues long. Germline V gives CDR1 MNHEY, CDR2 SVGAGI. The trim removed 4 bases at V and 7 bases at J, leaving 7 bases unmatched.